This entry concerns a single T cell receptor (beta chain). Germline lookup yields CDR1 SGDLS and CDR2 YYNGEE. The V and J ends lost 5 bases and 7 bases, in that order; junction bases with no gene match: 14. This CDR3 contains 17 residues. Produced via immunoSEQ multiplex PCR; TCRdb's table is partial and in-frame only. Of about 140,000 clones listed, over 70% are singletons. This sample is drawn from a study of blood T cell repertoires in COVID-19. Overall study context: Samples representing acute and convalescent COVID-19 were sourced from the United States, Italy and Spain. The cDNA or gDNA used as material had been derived from T cells, B-cell-depleted T cells, or PBMCs.

The receptor's source is a woman aged 55 to 70 with acute or convalescent COVID-19. The chain uses TRBV9 and TRBJ2-1, with 11 bases that match TRBD2. What was sequenced was peripheral blood. As DNA, the CDR3 is TGTGCCAGCAGTGAGGCTGGAACTAGCGGGAGAACAAATGAGCAGTTCTTC. This encodes CASSEAGTSGRTNEQFF.